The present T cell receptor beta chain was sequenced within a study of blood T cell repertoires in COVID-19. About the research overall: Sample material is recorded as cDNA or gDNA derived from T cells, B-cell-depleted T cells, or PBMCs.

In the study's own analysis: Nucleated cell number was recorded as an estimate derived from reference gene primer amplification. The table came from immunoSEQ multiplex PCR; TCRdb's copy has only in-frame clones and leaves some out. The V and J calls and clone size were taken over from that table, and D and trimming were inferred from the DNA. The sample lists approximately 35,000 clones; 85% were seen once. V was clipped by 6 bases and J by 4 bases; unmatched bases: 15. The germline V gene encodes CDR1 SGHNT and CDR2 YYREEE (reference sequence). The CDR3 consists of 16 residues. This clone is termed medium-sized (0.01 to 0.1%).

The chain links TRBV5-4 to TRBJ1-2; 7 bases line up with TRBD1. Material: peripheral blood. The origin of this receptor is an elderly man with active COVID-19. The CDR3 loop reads CASTRTPQDRVYGYTF. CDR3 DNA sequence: TGTGCCAGCACCCGTACCCCTCAAGACAGGGTCTATGGCTACACCTTC.